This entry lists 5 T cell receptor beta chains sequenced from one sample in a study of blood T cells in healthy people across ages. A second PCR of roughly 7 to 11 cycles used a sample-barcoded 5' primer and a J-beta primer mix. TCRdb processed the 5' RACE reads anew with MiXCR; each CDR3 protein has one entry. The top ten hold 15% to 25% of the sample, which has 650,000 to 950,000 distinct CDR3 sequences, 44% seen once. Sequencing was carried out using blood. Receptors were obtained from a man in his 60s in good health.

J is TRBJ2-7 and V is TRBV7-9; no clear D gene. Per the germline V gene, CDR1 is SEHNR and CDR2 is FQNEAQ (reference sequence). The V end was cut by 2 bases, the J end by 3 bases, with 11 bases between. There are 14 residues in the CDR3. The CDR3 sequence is CASSLPGPNYEQYF. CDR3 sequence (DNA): TGTGCCAGCAGCTTACCCGGGCCGAACTACGAGCAGTACTTC.

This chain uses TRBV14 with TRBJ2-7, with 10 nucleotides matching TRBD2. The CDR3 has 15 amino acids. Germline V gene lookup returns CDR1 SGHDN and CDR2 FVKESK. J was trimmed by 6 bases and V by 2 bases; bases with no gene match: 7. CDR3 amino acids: CASSQFSGGFAEQYF. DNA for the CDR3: TGTGCCAGCAGCCAATTTAGCGGGGGGTTTGCCGAGCAGTACTTC.

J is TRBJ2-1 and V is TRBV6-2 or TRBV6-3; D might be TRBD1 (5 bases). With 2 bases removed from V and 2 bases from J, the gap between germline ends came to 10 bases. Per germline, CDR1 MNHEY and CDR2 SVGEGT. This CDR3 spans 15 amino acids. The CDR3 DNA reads TGTGCCAGCAGTTACGAAGGACATACCTACAATGAGCAGTTCTTC. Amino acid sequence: CASSYEGHTYNEQFF.

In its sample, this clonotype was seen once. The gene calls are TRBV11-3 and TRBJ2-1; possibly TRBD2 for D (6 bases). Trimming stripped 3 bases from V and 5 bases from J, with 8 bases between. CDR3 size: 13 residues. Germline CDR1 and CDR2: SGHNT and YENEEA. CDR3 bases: TGTGCCAGCAGCTTGGACTACAACAATGAGCAGTTCTTC. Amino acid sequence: CASSLDYNNEQFF.

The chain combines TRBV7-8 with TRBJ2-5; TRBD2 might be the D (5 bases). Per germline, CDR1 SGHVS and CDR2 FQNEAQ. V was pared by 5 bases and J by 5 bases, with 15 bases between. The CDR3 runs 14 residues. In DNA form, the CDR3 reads TGTGCCAGCAGCCCAGCGGAACCTCGGGAGACCCAGTACTTC. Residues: CASSPAEPRETQYF.